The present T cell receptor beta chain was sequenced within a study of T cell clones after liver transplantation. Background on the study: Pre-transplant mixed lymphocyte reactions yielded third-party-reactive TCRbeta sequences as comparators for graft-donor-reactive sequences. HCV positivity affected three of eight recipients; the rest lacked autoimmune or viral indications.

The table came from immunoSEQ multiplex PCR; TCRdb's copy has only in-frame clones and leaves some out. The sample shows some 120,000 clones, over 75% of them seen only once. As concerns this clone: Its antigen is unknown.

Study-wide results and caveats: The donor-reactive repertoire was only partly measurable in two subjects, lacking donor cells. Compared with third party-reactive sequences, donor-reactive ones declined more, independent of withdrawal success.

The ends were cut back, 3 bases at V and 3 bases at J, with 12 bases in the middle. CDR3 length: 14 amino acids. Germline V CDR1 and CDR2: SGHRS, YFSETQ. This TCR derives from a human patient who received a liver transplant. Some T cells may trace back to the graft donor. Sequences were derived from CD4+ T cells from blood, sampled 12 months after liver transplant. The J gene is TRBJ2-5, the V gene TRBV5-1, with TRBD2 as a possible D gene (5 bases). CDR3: CASSSWTQKETQYF. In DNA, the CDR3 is TGCGCCAGCAGCTCCTGGACTCAAAAAGAGACCCAGTACTTC.